This T cell receptor (beta chain) was recorded in a study of cytomegalovirus exposure and HLA in healthy donors. The CDR3 totals 15 residues. Germline V gives CDR1 MDHEN, CDR2 SYDVKM. J lost 8 bases, V lost 2 bases, and 11 bases had no gene match. The sample holds one count of this clone. PCR primers comprised 60 Vbeta and 13 Jbeta primers. The repertoire was sequenced with immunoSEQ multiplex PCR; TCRdb's copy has only in-frame clones and lacks some. The repertoire includes roughly 170,000 clones, 80% of them detected once, and roughly 4.5% sits in the top ten. This rearrangement joins TRBV28 to TRBJ1-2, with TRBD1 matching 7 bases. This clonotype was obtained from a woman in her forties or fifties in good health and CMV-seropositive. The sequenced sample consisted of PBMCs. CDR3 loop: CASSLAGGSIGGYTF. The DNA for the CDR3 is TGTGCCAGCAGTTTAGCAGGGGGGTCTATCGGCGGCTACACCTTC.